This is a list of T cell receptor beta chains from one sample in a study of blood T cells in healthy people across ages. TCRdb reprocessed the 5' RACE reads via MiXCR and lists one record per CDR3 protein. The table lists fewer than 750,000 distinct CDR3 sequences, about 51% of them singletons. The specimen was blood. These receptor sequences come from a woman aged 80 or over in good health. Each CDR3 is given without its conserved first and last residue. Fields, in order: D gene, V gene, CDR3 protein. The D gene is left open where the match is weak.

>TRBD2|TRBV6-2/TRBV6-3
ASSLLPASGQETQY
>TRBD1|TRBV25-1
ASSEIPPTGSSYEQY
>TRBD1|TRBV11-2
ASRGTGQVNTGELF
>.|TRBV20-1
SANEPSASTDTQY
>.|TRBV12-3/TRBV12-4
ASSYSSQNEQY
>.|TRBV5-1
ASSLDLTRQF
>.|TRBV28
ASSLKGREQF
>TRBD2|TRBV5-1
ASSRSGRGIEELF
>.|TRBV3-1
ASSQDMGYEQY
>.|TRBV27
ASSGAVKTEAF
>TRBD1|TRBV20-1
SARHPGQGKDEQY
>TRBD1|TRBV5-1
ASSPVLGQTTGELF
>.|TRBV20-1
SAPQGSYNSPLH
>TRBD2|TRBV5-6
ASSPGASGLTYNEQY
>.|TRBV28
ASTLMEQPQH
>.|TRBV15
ATSRAPGLRYEQY
>TRBD1|TRBV6-5
ASSYGQGAEALAKNIQY
>.|TRBV18
ASSPFPGDPYEQY
>TRBD2|TRBV3-1
ASSQVRGVAGEETQY
>.|TRBV7-6
ASSLDRASNTQY
>.|TRBV28
ASSLGLLGDQPQH
>TRBD1|TRBV6-6
ASSVGQGFYNEQF
>TRBD2|TRBV6-6
ASRGRLAGVSDTQY
>.|TRBV30
AWSVVHHEQF
>.|TRBV20-1
SARDQSRGGIMNTEAF
>.|TRBV14
ASSPTLSGGTQY
>.|TRBV7-9
ASSVEVGDTQY
>.|TRBV3-1
ASSQEAGKETQY
>.|TRBV5-1
ASSTGQREEKLF
>.|TRBV7-9
ASSWGGSTSNQPQH
>.|TRBV27
ASSPRADEQY
>.|TRBV7-3
ASSLTADEQF
>.|TRBV3-1
ASSQDRDRLKGEQF
>TRBD2|TRBV12-3/TRBV12-4
ASRAGGQETQY
>.|TRBV7-2
ASSLGTALRGYEQY
>.|TRBV20-1
SARAEDTQY
>.|TRBV12-3/TRBV12-4
ASSFNREREQF
>.|TRBV6-1
ASSPRADGFRHNEQF
>.|TRBV9
ASSVFRISGANVLT
>.|TRBV7-9
ASSLSEGYGYT
>.|TRBV4-3
ASSQDLSGPDYGYT
>.|TRBV6-6
ATWDGAKYEQY
>TRBD2|TRBV24-1
ATSEWTSGTDTQY
>.|TRBV6-6
ASNRDIQETQY
>.|TRBV7-3
ASSSFYGYEQY
>TRBD2|TRBV3-1
ASSLTGTSGEEQF
>TRBD2|TRBV4-2
ASSQESPSGGFYEQY
>.|TRBV5-1
TSSLDSYEQY
>.|TRBV29-1
SVRYRSGGSEQY
>.|TRBV20-1
SAGRFSGNTIY
>TRBD2|TRBV27
ASSPSERGATDTQY
>.|TRBV7-8
ASSVAVGTGELF
>TRBD1|TRBV27
ASTMTGSNNEQF
>.|TRBV27
ASSLGQYSGANVLT
>.|TRBV11-2
ASSARVWGNTIY